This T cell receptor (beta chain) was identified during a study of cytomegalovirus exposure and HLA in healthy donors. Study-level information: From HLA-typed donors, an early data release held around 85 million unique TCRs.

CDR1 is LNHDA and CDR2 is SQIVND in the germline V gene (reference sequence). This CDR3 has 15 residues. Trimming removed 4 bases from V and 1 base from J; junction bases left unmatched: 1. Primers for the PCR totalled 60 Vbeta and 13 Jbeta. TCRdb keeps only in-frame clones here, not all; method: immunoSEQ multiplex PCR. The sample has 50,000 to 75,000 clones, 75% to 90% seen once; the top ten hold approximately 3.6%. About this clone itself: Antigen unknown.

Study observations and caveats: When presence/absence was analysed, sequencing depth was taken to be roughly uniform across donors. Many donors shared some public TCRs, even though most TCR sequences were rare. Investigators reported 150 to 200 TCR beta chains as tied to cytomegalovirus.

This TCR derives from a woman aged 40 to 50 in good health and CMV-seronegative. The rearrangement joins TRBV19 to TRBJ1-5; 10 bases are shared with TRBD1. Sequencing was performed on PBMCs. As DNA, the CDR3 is TGTGCCAGTAGTACGACAGGGGGCAGCAATCAGCCCCAGCATTTT. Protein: CASSTTGGSNQPQHF.